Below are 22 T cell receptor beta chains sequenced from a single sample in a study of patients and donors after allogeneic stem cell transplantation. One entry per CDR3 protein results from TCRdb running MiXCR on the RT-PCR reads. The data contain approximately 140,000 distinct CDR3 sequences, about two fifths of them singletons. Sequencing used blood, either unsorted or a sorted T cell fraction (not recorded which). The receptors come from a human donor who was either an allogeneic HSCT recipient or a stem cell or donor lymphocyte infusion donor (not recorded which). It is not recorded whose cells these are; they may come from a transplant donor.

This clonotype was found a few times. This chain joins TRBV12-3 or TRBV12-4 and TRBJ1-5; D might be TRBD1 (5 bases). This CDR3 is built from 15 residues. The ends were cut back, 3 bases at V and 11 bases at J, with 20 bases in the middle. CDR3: CASSLGLPAQSAQHF. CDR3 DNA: TGTGCCAGCAGTTTGGGGCTCCCCGCACAATCAGCCCAGCATTTT.

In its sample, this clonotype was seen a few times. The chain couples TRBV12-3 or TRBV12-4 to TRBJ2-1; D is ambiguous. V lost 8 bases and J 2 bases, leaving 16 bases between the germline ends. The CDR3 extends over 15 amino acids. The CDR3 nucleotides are TGTGCCAGCCGCCTCGGACCCCGGGCCTACAATGAGCAGTTCTTC. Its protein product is CASRLGPRAYNEQFF.

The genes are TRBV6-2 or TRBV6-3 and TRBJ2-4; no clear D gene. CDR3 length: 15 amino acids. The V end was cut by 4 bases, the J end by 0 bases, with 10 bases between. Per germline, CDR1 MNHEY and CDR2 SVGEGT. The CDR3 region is CASSSTVLAKNIQYF. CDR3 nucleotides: TGTGCCAGCAGTTCGACCGTACTAGCCAAAAACATTCAGTACTTC.

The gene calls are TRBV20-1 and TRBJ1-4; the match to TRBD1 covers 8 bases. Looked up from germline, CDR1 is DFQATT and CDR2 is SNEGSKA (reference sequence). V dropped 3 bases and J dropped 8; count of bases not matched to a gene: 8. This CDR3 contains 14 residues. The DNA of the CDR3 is TGCAGTGCTAGGGACAGGGATTTAGGAGAAAAACTGTTTTTT. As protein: CSARDRDLGEKLFF.

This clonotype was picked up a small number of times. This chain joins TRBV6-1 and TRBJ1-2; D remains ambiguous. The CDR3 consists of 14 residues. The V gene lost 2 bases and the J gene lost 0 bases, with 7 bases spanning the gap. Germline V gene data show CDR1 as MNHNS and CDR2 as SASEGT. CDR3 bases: TGTGCCAGCAGTGAACTCCCGGCTAACTATGGCTACACCTTC. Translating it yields CASSELPANYGYTF.

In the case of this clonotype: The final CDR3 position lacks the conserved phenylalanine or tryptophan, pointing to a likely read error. This CDR3 reads CASSSAGGNQPQHL. The CDR3 region has the DNA TGTGCCAGCAGTTCGGCGGGGGGCAATCAGCCCCAGCATTTG. The rearrangement uses TRBV2 and TRBJ1-5; a weak D match, TRBD1 (5 bases). Germline CDR1 reads SNHLY; CDR2 reads FYNNEI. The ends were cut back, 5 bases at V and 2 bases at J, with 10 bases in the middle. This CDR3 region has 14 residues.

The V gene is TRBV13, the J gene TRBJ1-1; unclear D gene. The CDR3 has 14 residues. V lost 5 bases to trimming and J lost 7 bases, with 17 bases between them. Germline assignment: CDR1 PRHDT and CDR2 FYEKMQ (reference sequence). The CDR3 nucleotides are TGTGCCAGCAGCGTAGATAGACGGGCCAGTGAAGCTTTCTTT. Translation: CASSVDRRASEAFF.

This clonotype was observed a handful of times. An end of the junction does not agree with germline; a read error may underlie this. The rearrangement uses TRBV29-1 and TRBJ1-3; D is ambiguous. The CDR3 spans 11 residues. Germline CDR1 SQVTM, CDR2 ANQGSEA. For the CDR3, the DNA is TGCAGCGTTGAAGGTTCCGGCCTTACAGATTTT. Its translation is CSVEGSGLTDF.

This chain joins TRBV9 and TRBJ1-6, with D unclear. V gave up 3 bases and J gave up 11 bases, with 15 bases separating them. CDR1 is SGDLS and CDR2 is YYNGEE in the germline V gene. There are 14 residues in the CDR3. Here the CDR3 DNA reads TGTGCCAGCAGCGCTTCCCGGCGACGGGCACCCCTCCACTTT. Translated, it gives CASSASRRRAPLHF.

In DNA, the CDR3 is TGTGCCAGCAGTTTTACGGGGCCAAGCTATGGCTACACCTTC. Protein product: CASSFTGPSYGYTF. The chain has TRBV12-3 or TRBV12-4 and TRBJ1-2, with D tentatively TRBD1 (5 bases). CDR3 length: 14 residues. Trimming removed 3 bases at V and 4 bases at J, with 12 bases between.

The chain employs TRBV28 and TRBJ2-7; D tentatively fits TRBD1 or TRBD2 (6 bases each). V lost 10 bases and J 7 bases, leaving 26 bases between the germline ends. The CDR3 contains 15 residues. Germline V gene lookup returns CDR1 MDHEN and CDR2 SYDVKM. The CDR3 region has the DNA TGTGCCACCACTGGGGCGGGACACCCCCAGGAGGAGCAGTACGTC. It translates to CATTGAGHPQEEQYV.

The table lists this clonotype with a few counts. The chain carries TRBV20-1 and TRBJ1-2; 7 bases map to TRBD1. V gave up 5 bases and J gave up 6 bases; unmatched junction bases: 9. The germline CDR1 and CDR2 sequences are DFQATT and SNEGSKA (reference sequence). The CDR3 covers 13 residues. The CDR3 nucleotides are TGCAGTGCTCCCCGCAGGGGGAGGGATGGCTACACCTTC. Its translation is CSAPRRGRDGYTF.

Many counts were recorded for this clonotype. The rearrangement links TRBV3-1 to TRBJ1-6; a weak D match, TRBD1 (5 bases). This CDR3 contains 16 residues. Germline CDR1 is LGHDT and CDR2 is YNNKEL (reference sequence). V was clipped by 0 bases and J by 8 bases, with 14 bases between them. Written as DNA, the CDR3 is TGTGCCAGCAGCCAAGATACGGGGGGGTTGGATTCACCCCTCCACTTT. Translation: CASSQDTGGLDSPLHF.

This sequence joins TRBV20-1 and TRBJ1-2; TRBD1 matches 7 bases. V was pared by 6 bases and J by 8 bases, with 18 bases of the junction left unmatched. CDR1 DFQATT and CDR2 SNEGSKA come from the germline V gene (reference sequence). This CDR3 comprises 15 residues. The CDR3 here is CSATGTAIYLGGYTF. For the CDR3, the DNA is TGCAGTGCGACCGGGACAGCCATTTACCTGGGGGGCTACACCTTC.

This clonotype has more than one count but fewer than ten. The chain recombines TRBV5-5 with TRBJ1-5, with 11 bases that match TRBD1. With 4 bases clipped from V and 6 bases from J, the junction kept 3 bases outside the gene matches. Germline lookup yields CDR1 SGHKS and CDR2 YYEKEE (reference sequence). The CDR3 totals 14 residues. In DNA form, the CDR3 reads TGTGCCAGCAGCGAGGGACAGGGGGTTCAGCCCCAGCATTTT. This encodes CASSEGQGVQPQHF. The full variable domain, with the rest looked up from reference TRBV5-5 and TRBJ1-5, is DAGVTQSPTHLIKTRGQQVTLRCSPISGHKSVSWYQQVLGQGPQFIFQYYEKEERGRGNFPDRFSARQFPNYSSELNVNALLLGDSALYLCASSEGQGVQPQHFGDGTRLSIL.

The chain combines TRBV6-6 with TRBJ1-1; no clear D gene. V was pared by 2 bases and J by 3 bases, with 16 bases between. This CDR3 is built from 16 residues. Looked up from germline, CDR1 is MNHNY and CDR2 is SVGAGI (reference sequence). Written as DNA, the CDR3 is TGTGCCAGCAGTTACCGGCCCGGGAAAAGTGACACTGAAGCTTTCTTT. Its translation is CASSYRPGKSDTEAFF.

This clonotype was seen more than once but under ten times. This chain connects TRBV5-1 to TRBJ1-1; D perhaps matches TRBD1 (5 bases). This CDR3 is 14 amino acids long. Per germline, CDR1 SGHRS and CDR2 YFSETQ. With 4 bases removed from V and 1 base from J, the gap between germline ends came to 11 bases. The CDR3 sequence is CASSLLTANTEAFF. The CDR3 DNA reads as TGCGCCAGCAGCCTGCTGACAGCGAACACTGAAGCTTTCTTT.

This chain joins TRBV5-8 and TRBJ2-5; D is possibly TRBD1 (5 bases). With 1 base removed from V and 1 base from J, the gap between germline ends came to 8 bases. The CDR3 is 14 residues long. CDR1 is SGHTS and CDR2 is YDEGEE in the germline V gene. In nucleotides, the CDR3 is TGTGCCAGCAGCTTGAATAGGGGCCAAGAGACCCAGTACTTC. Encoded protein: CASSLNRGQETQYF. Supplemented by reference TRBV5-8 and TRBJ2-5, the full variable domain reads EAGVTQSPTHLIKTRGQQATLRCSPISGHTSVYWYQQALGLGLQFLLWYDEGEERNRGNFPPRFSGRQFPNYSSELNVNALELEDSALYLCASSLNRGQETQYFGPGTRLLVL.

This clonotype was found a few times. The CDR3 nucleotides are TGTGCCACCAGCAGAGAGGGGGCAGAGTATGAAAAACTGTTTTTT. Protein product: CATSREGAEYEKLFF. V and J are TRBV15 and TRBJ1-4; TRBD1 might be the D (6 bases). V was cut by 0 bases and J by 6 bases, with 11 bases left in between. Germline-derived CDR1 and CDR2 are LNHNV and YYDKDF (reference sequence). This CDR3 is 15 amino acids long.

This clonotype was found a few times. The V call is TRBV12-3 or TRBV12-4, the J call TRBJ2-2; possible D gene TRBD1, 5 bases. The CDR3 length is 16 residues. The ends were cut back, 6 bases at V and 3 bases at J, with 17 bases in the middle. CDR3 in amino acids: CASSYFTGGDTGELFF. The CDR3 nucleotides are TGTGCCAGCAGCTACTTCACAGGTGGTGACACCGGGGAGCTGTTTTTT.

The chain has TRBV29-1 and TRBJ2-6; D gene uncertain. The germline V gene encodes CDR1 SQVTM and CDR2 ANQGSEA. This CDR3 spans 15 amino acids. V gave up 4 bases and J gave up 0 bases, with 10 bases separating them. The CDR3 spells CSVGIDGSGANVLTF. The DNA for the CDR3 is TGCAGCGTTGGGATAGACGGCTCTGGGGCCAACGTCCTGACTTTC. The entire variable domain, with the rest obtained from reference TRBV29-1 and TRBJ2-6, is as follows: SAVISQKPSRDICQRGTSLTIQCQVDSQVTMMFWYRQQPGQSLTLIATANQGSEATYESGFVIDKFPISRPNLTFSTLTVSNMSPEDSSIYLCSVGIDGSGANVLTFGAGSRLTVL.

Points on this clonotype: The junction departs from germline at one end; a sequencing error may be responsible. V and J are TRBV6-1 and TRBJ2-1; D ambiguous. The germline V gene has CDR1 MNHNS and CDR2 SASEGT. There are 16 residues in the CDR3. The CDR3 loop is CASSEAGGPSYNEQFF. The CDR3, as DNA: TGTGCCAGCAGCGAAGCTGGCGGTCCGTCCTACAATGAGCAGTTCTTC.